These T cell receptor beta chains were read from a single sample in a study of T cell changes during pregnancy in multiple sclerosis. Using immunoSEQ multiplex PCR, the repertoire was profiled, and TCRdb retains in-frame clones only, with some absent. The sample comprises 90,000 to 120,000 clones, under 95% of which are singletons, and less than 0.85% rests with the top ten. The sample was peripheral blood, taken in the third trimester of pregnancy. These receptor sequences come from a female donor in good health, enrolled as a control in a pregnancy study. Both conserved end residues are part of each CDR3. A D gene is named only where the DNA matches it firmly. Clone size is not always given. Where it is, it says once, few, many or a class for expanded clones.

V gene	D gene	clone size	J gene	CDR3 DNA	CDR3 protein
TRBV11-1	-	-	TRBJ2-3	TGTGCCAGCAGCTTAGCCCGGGGGACTGGAGGCGATACGCAGTATTTT	CASSLARGTGGDTQYF
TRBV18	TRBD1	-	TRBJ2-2	TGTGCCAGCTCACCGTCCCCGACAGGGGGTACCGGGGAGCTGTTTTTT	CASSPSPTGGTGELFF
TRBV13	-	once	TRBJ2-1	TGTGCCAGCAGCGGGGGCCTTGGGCTCAACCCTTTCCCCAATGAGCAGTTCTTC	CASSGGLGLNPFPNEQFF
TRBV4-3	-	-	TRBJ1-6	TGCGCCAGCAGCCAATATCCGGGGAGGAATAATTCACCCCTCCACTTT	CASSQYPGRNNSPLHF
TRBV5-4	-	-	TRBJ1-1	TGTGCCAGCAGCTCGGAGGTTGGAGCTTTCTTT	CASSSEVGAFF
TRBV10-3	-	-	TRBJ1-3	TGTGCCATCAGTGAGTCGGGCAGGCGTTCCGGAAACACCATATATTTT	CAISESGRRSGNTIYF
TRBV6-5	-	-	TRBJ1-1	TGTGCCAGCAGTTCCTCAGTCGTGTTGGGGGCTACTGAAGCTTTCTTT	CASSSSVVLGATEAFF
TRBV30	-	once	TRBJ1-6	TGTGCCTGGAGTGCCCCTGATAATTCACCCCTCCACTTT	CAWSAPDNSPLHF
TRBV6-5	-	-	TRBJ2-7	TGTGCCAGCAGTGTCAGGGGCCACGAGCAGTACTTC	CASSVRGHEQYF
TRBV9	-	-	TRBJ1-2	TGTGCCAGCAGCGTAGGGCCCTTCCATTATGGCTACACCTTC	CASSVGPFHYGYTF
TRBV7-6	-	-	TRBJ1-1	TGTGCCAGCAGCTTAGACAGGGCGGACACTGAAGCTTTCTTT	CASSLDRADTEAFF
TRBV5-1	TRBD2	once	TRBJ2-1	TGCGCCACCGCGGGGGGTCGGTACAATGAGCAGTTCTTC	CATAGGRYNEQFF
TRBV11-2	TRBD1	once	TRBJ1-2	TGTGCCAGCAGCTTTCGGTGGGACAGTGACTATGGCTACACCTTC	CASSFRWDSDYGYTF
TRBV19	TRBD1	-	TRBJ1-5	TGTGCCAGTACTCAGGGGGCTTGGGGCAATCAGCCCCAGCATTTT	CASTQGAWGNQPQHF
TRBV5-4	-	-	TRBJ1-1	TGTGCCAGCAGGTCCGGGAACACTGAAGCTTTCTTT	CASRSGNTEAFF
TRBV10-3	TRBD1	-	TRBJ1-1	TGTGCCACCGAACAGAGGGACAGGGGCACTCCTGGATCTTTCTTT	CATEQRDRGTPGSFF
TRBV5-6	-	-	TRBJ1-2	TGTGCCAGCAGCGCCTTTGGACTGCCCACCTATGGCTACACCTTC	CASSAFGLPTYGYTF
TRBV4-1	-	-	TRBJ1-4	TGCGCCAGCAGCCAGCGTTCAGAGGGCGAAAAACTGTTTTTT	CASSQRSEGEKLFF
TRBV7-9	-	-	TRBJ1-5	TGTGCCAGCAGTCTCTCTTTACAGCCCCAGCATTTT	CASSLSLQPQHF
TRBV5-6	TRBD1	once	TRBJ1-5	TGTGCCAAACCTGGACAGGCACAGCAGCATTTT	CAKPGQAQQHF
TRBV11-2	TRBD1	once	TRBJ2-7	TGTGCCAGCAGCTCCCGGGACAGGGGAGCCTACGAGCAGTACTTC	CASSSRDRGAYEQYF
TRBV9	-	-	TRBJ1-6	TGTGCCAGCAGCGTAGCGGGCGGGAATTCACCCCTCCACTTT	CASSVAGGNSPLHF
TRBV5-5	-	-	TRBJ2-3	TGTGCCAGCAGCTTGCCGGGGGAAGATACGCAGTATTTT	CASSLPGEDTQYF
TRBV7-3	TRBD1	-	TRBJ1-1	TGTGCCAGCAGCTCGCGACAGGGGCAGCCGGAATGTCCTGAAGCTTTCTTT	CASSSRQGQPECPEAFF
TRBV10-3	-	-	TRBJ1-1	TGTGCCATCAGTGAGTCGGCCGGGGGCACTGAAGCTTTCTTT	CAISESAGGTEAFF
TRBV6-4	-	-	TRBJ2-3	TGTGCCAGCAGCCCCACGAGCGGCCGCACAGATACGCAGTATTTT	CASSPTSGRTDTQYF
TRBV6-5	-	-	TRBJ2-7	TGTGCCAGCAGTCGAGGGGGCTACGAGCAGTACTTC	CASSRGGYEQYF
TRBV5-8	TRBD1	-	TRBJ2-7	TGTGCCAGCAGCGACAGGGTCTACGAGCAGTACTTC	CASSDRVYEQYF
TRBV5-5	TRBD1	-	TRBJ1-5	TGTGCCAGCAGCGTAGGGACAGGGGAGAATCAGCCCCAGCATTTT	CASSVGTGENQPQHF
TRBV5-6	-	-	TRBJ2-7	TGTGCCAGCAGCTTGGCGGACAGCCTTACCTACGAGCAGTACTTC	CASSLADSLTYEQYF
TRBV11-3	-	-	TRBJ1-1	TGTGCCAGCAGCCTAACAGGGATTTACACTGAAGCTTTCTTT	CASSLTGIYTEAFF
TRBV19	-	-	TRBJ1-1	TGTGCCAGTAGTATGGAGGTCCGGGAAGCTTTCTTT	CASSMEVREAFF